This T cell receptor (beta chain) stems from a study of shared clonotypes between healthy human individuals. With respect to this clone: Its antigen is undetermined.

All donors were Caucasian adults living in Nashville, Tennessee. Study results and limitations: Generation probabilities of non-shared clonotypes were lower (relative to those shared by all four donors).

Using immunoSEQ multiplex PCR, the repertoire was profiled, and TCRdb retains in-frame clones only, with some absent. The data hold some 1.5 million clones, with 95% to 97% observed a single time. The source of this sequence is a young man in good health. Sequencing was performed on naive CD4+ T cells sorted from blood. Subset reported: CD45RA+ positively selected.

CDR3 sequence (DNA): TGTGCCAGCAGCTACAATAGTGAGTGCACCTTC. As protein: CASSYNSECTF. The V call is TRBV2, the J call TRBJ1-2; D not resolved. The V gene lost 6 bases and the J gene lost 13 bases, with 15 bases spanning the gap. The CDR3 covers 11 residues. Germline loops: CDR1 SNHLY, CDR2 FYNNEI.